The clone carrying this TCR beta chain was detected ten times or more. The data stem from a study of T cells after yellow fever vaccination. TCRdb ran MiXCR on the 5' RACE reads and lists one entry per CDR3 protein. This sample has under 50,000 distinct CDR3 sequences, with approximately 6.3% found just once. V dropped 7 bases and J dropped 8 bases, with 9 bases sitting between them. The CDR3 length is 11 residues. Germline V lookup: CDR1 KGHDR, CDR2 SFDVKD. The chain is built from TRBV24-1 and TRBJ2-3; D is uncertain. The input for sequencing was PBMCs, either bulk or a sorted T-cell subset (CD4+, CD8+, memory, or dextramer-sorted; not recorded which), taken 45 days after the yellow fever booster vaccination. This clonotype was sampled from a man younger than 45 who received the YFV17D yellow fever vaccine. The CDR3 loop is CATSSTGTQYF. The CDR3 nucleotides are TGTGCCACCAGCTCAACGGGTACGCAGTATTTT.